This T cell receptor (beta chain) was profiled in a study of T cell clones after liver transplantation (dated by TCRdb to between 2018 and 2020). Looking at the study overall: The samples were obtained from ITN030ST, a randomized trial that attempted immunosuppression withdrawal within 2 years after liver transplantation. Tolerance was defined as complete immunosuppression withdrawal for at least one year with no rise in liver enzymes beyond twice the upper limit of normal. Blood samples were collected pre-transplant, pre-randomization before withdrawal, and post-randomization after either complete withdrawal or failed withdrawal. Of the eight recipients, a few were HCV-positive, while the remaining recipients had been transplanted for non-autoimmune, non-viral indications. As an antigen-independent comparator for donor-reactive sequences, third party-reactive TCRbeta sequences were also identified from pre-transplant MLRs. Until randomization at 12-24 months post-transplant, subjects were given standard immunosuppression, with no induction therapy. Of the 8 liver transplant recipients making up the studied cohort, 3 were classified as tolerant and 5 as non-tolerant. Donor-reactive T cell clones were identified using TCRbeta sequencing after a pre-transplant mixed lymphocyte reaction and were then followed in post-transplant blood.

Paper-wide results and their limitations: In two subjects, low numbers of available donor cells limited the measurable donor-reactive repertoire. Conclusions were preliminary, limited by small, heterogeneous patient numbers and non-standardized post-transplant time points. When repertoire turnover was taken into account, detection of donor-reactive sequences was significantly reduced in 7 of 8 subjects for CD4 and in 8 of 8 subjects for CD8. A significant post-transplant decrease in circulating donor-reactive CD4 TCRbeta sequences was observed in 5 of 8 subjects, irrespective of tolerance or HCV status. Donor-reactive sequences declined more than third party-reactive ones, suggesting partial antigen-specific deletion unrelated to withdrawal success. Because no allograft tissue specimens were available, donor-reactive T cells may have migrated into the graft instead of being deleted.

Unstimulated PBMCs, after thawing, were stained for CD3, CD4 and CD8 and then FACS-sorted into CD3+CD4+ and CD3+CD8+ populations. All 8 studied subjects were randomized to withdrawal of immunosuppression. Genomic DNA was isolated with the Qiagen DNeasy Blood and Tissue Kit. High-throughput TCRbeta CDR3 sequencing of frozen genomic DNA was performed by immunoSEQ, with PCR amplification, mapping, bias correction and internal controls included. The authors processed their data as follows. Productive rearrangements were retained, and unique TCRbeta sequences were defined by the CDR3 nucleotide sequence together with the V and J gene. A sequence counted as donor-reactive only if the sequence showed at least 5-fold expansion in CFSE-low cells compared with unstimulated pre-transplant cells and had a frequency of at least 0.01%. Minimum frequency thresholds were set for each subject based on the unstimulated sample with the lowest template count, ensuring at least 90% detection power. Jensen-Shannon divergence between the top 1000 TCRbeta sequences after and before transplant was used to measure repertoire turnover. Changes in detection of donor-reactive sequences were tested with two-sided Fisher's exact tests. TCRdb obtained this table from immuneACCESS and retained in-frame rearrangements with V and J assigned. These tables miss some clones; where compared with another copy, unresolved V genes account for less than half of the shortfall, and the remainder is unexplained. V and J calls and clone size are those listed in that table; D and trimming were worked out from the DNA. The sample table records tens of thousands of clones; approximately 87% of these occur just once. Of the sample, around 14% falls within the top ten clones.

Comments on this clone: Its antigen is currently not known. The sample holds no much larger clone one base away, and base qualities are not on file.

From its cysteine to its phenylalanine, the CDR3 spans 15 amino acids. Solely the CDR3 DNA is kept, with 45 bases framed from the first base. According to the germline V gene, CDR1 reads SGHRS and CDR2 reads YFSETQ. Trimming removed 4 bases from V and 1 base from J, leaving 14 bases between the germline ends. Sequences were derived from CD8+ T cells from blood, sampled 12 months after liver transplant. The origin of this receptor is a human patient who received a liver transplant. After transplantation, some T cells may belong to the graft donor instead of the recipient. Recombination linked TRBV5-1 to TRBJ1-1; matching of 5 bases hints at TRBD1 as the D gene. This receptor carries the CDR3 CASSRLTEGNTEAFF. Read as DNA, the sequence is TGCGCCAGCAGCCGGCTGACAGAGGGGAACACTGAAGCTTTCTTT.